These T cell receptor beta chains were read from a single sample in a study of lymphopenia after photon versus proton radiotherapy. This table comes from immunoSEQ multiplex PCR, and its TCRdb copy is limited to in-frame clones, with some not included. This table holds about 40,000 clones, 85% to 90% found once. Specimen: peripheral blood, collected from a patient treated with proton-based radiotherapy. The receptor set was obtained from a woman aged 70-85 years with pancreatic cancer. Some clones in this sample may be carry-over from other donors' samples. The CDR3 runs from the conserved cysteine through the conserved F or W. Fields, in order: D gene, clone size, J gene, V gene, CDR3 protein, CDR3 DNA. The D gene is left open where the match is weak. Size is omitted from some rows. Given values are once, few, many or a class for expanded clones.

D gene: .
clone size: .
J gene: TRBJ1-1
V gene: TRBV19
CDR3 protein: CASSMRGEDTEAFF
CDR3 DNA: TGTGCCAGTAGTATGAGGGGGGAAGACACTGAAGCTTTCTTT

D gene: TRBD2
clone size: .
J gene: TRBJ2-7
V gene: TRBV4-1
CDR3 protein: CASSQKRGTSGSYEQYF
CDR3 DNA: TGCGCCAGCAGCCAAAAACGGGGGACTAGCGGGAGCTACGAGCAGTACTTC

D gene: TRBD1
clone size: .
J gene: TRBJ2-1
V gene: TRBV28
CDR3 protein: CATRTGTVNEQFF
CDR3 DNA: TGTGCCACCCGGACCGGGACAGTCAATGAGCAGTTCTTC

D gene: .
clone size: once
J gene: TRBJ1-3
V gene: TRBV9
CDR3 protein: CASSAYQGSGNTIYF
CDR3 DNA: TGTGCCAGCAGCGCTTACCAGGGGTCCGGAAACACCATATATTTT

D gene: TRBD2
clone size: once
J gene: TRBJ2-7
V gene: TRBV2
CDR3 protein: CASSEVAGGYEQYF
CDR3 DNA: TGTGCCAGCAGTGAGGTTGCGGGAGGCTACGAGCAGTACTTC

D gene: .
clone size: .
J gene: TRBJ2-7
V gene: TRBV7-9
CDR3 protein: CASSRDWEQYF
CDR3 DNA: TGTGCCAGCAGCCGGGACTGGGAGCAGTACTTC

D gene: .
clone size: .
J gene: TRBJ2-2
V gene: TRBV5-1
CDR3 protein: CASSSGQNTGELFF
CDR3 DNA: TGCGCCAGCAGCTCGGGACAGAACACCGGGGAGCTGTTTTTT

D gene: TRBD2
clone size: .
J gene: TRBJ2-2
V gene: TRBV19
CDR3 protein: CASTRNVGRSGRGGTGELFF
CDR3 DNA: TGTGCCAGTACAAGAAATGTGGGGAGGAGCGGGAGGGGTGGCACCGGGGAGCTGTTTTTT

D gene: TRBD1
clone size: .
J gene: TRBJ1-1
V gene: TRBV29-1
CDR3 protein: CSVIMDRENEAFF
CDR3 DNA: TGCAGCGTGATAATGGACAGGGAGAATGAAGCTTTCTTT

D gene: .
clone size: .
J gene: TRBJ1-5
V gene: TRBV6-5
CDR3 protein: CASSSYNQPQHF
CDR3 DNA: TGTGCCAGCAGTTCCTACAATCAGCCCCAGCATTTT

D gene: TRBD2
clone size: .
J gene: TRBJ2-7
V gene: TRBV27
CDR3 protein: CASRGGRALRGEQYF
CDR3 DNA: TGTGCCAGCAGGGGCGGGAGGGCCTTACGAGGTGAGCAGTACTTC

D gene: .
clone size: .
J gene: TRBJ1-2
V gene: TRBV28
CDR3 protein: CASRGAGYGYTF
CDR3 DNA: TGTGCCAGTAGGGGGGCAGGCTATGGCTACACCTTC

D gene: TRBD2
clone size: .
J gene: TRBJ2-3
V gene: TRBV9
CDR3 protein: CASSALGLASTDTQYF
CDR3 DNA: TGTGCCAGCAGCGCCTTGGGACTAGCGAGCACAGATACGCAGTATTTT

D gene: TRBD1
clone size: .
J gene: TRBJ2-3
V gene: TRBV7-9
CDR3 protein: CASSLEGYRDRGLDTQYF
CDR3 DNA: TGTGCCAGCAGCCTCGAAGGGTATAGGGACAGGGGGCTAGATACGCAGTATTTT

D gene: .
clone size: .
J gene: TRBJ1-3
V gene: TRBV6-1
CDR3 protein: CASSLGGVGNTIYF
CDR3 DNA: TGTGCCAGCAGCTTGGGTGGGGTGGGGAACACCATATATTTT

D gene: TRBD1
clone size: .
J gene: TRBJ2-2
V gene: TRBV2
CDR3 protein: CASSEAGGANTGELFF
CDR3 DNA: TGTGCCAGCAGTGAAGCAGGGGGCGCGAACACCGGGGAGCTGTTTTTT

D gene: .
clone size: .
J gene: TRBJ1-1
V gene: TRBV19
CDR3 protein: CASSPRGTQGWNTEAFF
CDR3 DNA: TGTGCCAGTAGTCCCCGGGGCACCCAAGGGTGGAACACTGAAGCTTTCTTT

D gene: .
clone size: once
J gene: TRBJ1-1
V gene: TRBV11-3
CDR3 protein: CASSFSTNTEAFF
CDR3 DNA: TGTGCCAGCAGCTTTTCGACGAACACTGAAGCTTTCTTT

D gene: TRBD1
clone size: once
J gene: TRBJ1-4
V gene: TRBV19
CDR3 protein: CASIGQGGEKLFF
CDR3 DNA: TGTGCCAGTATCGGACAGGGTGGCGAAAAACTGTTTTTT

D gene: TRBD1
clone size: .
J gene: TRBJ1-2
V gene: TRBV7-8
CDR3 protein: CASSSGTGGNGYTF
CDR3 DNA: TGTGCCAGCAGCTCCGGGACAGGGGGAAACGGCTACACCTTC

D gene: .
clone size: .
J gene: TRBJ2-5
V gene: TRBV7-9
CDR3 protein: CASSTRQETQYF
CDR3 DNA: TGTGCCAGTTCGACTAGGCAAGAGACCCAGTACTTC

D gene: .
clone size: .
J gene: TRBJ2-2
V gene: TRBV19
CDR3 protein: CASSIDANTGELFF
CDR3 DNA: TGTGCCAGTAGTATTGACGCGAACACCGGGGAGCTGTTTTTT

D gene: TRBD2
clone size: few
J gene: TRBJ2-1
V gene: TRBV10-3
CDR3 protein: CAISELQLAGGLHTHNEQFF
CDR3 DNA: TGTGCCATCAGTGAGTTACAACTAGCGGGAGGGCTCCATACGCACAATGAGCAGTTCTTC

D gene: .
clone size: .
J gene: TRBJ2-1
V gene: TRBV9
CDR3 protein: CASSANRGGLSSYNEQFF
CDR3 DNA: TGTGCCAGCAGCGCGAATCGTGGGGGACTTAGCTCCTACAATGAGCAGTTCTTC

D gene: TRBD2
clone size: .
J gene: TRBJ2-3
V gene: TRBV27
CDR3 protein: CASSTSGRVDTQYF
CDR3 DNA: TGTGCCAGCAGTACTAGCGGGAGGGTGGATACGCAGTATTTT

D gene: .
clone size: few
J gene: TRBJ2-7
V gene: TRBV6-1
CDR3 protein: CATERWAGGNEQYF
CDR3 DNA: TGTGCCACAGAACGATGGGCAGGGGGGAACGAGCAGTACTTC

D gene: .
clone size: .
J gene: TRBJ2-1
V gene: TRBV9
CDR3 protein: CASSVVGIGGQDYNEQFF
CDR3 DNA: TGTGCCAGCAGCGTAGTGGGAATTGGGGGACAAGACTACAATGAGCAGTTCTTC

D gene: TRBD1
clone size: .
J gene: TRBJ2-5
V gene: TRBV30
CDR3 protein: CAWSLDRGRRETQYF
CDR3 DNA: TGTGCCTGGAGTCTTGACAGGGGGCGCCGGGAGACCCAGTACTTC

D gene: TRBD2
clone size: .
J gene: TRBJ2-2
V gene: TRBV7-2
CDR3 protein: CASSLELAGPAGELFF
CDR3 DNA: TGTGCCAGCAGCTTAGAACTAGCGGGCCCGGCCGGGGAGCTGTTTTTT

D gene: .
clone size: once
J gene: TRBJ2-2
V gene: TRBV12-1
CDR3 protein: CASSFVCGRAAGELFF
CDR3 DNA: TGTGCCAGCAGCTTTGTTTGCGGGAGGGCCGCCGGGGAGCTGTTTTTT

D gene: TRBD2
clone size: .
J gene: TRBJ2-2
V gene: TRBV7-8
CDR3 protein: CASRPGGGPTGELFF
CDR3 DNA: TGTGCCAGCAGGCCCGGCGGGGGGCCCACCGGGGAGCTGTTTTTT

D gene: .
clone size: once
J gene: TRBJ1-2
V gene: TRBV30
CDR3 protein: CAWSVEGNYGYTF
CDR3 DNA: TGTGCCTGGAGTGTTGAAGGGAACTATGGCTACACCTTC

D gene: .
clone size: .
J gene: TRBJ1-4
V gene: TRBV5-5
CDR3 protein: CASSGGDRGGSEKLFF
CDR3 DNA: TGTGCCAGCAGCGGGGGAGATAGGGGAGGAAGTGAAAAACTGTTTTTT

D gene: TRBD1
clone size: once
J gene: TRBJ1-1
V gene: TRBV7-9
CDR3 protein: CASSIQGGTEAFF
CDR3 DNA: TGTGCCAGCAGCATTCAGGGGGGCACTGAAGCTTTCTTT

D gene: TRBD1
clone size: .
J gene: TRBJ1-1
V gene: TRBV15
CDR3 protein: CATSRNRGASSLNTEAFF
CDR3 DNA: TGTGCCACCAGCAGGAACAGGGGAGCCTCCTCCTTAAACACTGAAGCTTTCTTT

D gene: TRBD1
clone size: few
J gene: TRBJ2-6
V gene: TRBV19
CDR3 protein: CASSTNAGTGAGANVLTF
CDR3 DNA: TGTGCCAGTAGTACCAACGCCGGGACAGGGGCCGGGGCCAACGTCCTGACTTTC

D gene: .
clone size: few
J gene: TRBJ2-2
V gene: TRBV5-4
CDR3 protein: CASSPSGFYTGELFF
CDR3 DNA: TGTGCCAGCAGCCCGAGCGGTTTCTACACCGGGGAGCTGTTTTTT

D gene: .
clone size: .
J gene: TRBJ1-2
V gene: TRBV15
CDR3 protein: CATSRGGAGGYTF
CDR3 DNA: TGTGCCACCAGCAGAGGAGGGGCGGGAGGCTACACCTTC

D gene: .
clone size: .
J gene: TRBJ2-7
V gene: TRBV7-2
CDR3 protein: CASSLGGSKTYEQYF
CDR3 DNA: TGTGCCAGCAGCTTAGGAGGGAGCAAAACCTACGAGCAGTACTTC

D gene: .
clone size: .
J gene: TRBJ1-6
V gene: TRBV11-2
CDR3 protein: CASSLVGPNSPLHF
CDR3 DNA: TGTGCCAGCAGCTTAGTAGGCCCCAATTCACCCCTCCACTTT

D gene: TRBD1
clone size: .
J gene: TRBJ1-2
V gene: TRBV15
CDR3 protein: CATSRDTGQFYGYTF
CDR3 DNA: TGTGCCACCAGCAGAGACACGGGACAGTTCTATGGCTACACCTTC

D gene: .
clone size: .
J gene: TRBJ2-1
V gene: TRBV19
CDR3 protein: CASKGTPSYNEQFF
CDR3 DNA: TGTGCCAGTAAGGGGACACCCTCCTACAATGAGCAGTTCTTC

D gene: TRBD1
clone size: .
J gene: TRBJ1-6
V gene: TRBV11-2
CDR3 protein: CASRLGGQGDSPLHF
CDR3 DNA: TGTGCCAGCAGATTGGGAGGACAGGGGGACTCACCCCTCCACTTT

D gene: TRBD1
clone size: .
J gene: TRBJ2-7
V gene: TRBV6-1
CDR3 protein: CASSGQGAGGSGNPYEQYF
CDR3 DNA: TGTGCCAGCAGTGGTCAGGGGGCTGGGGGTAGCGGCAACCCCTACGAGCAGTACTTC

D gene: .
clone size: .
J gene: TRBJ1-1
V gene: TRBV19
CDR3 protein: CASSIAQRSEAFF
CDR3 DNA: TGTGCCAGTAGTATAGCACAAAGGAGTGAAGCTTTCTTT

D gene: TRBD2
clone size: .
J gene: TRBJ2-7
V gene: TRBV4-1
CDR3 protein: CASSQGGSGMNYEQYF
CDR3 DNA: TGCGCCAGCAGCCAAGGAGGTAGCGGGATGAACTACGAGCAGTACTTC

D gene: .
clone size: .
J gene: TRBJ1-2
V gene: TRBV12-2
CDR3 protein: CASRLRLPNYGYTF
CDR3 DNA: TGTGCAAGTCGCTTGCGACTCCCTAACTATGGCTACACCTTC

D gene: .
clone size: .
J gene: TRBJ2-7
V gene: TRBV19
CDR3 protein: CASSRRDSYEQYF
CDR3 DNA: TGTGCCAGTAGTCGGCGGGATTCCTACGAGCAGTACTTC

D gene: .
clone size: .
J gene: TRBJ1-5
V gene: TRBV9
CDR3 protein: CASSAATSNQPQHF
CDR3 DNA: TGTGCCAGCAGCGCGGCGACGAGCAATCAGCCCCAGCATTTT

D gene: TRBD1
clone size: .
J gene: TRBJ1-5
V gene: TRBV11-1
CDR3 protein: CASSLDGGRGSQPQHF
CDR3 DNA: TGTGCCAGCAGCTTAGATGGGGGCAGGGGGTCTCAGCCCCAGCATTTT

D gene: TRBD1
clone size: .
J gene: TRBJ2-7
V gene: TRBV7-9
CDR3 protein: CASSGYRGSPYEQYF
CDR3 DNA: TGTGCCAGCAGCGGTTACAGGGGGAGCCCCTACGAGCAGTACTTC

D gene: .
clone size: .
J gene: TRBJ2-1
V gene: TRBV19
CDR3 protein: CASSPGSLGQFF
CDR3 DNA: TGTGCCAGTAGTCCTGGGAGTTTAGGGCAGTTCTTC

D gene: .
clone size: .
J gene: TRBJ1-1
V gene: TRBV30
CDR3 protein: CAWSTELGNTEAFF
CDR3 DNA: TGTGCCTGGAGTACTGAGCTCGGGAACACTGAAGCTTTCTTT

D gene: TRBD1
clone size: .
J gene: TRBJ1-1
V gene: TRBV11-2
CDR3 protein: CASRLTTGGLTEAFF
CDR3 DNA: TGTGCCAGCAGACTAACAACAGGGGGCCTCACTGAAGCTTTCTTT

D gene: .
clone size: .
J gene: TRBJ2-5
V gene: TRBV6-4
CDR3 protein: CASSHTPPRETQYF
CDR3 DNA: TGTGCCAGCAGTCACACCCCCCCTAGGGAGACCCAGTACTTC

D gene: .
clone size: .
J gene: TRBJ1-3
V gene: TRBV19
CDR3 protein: CATGDISGNTIYF
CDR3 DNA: TGTGCCACCGGAGACATTTCTGGAAACACCATATATTTT

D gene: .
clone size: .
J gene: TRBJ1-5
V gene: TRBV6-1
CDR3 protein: CASWGDSNQPQHF
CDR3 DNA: TGTGCCAGTTGGGGGGACAGCAATCAGCCCCAGCATTTT